This TCR beta chain was observed in a study of shared T cell receptors in the human thymus. The CDR3 loop spans 15 amino acids. The trim removed 6 bases at V and 6 bases at J, leaving 10 bases unmatched. Germline loops: CDR1 MDHEN, CDR2 SYDVKM. The method was immunoSEQ multiplex PCR; TCRdb's version includes in-frame clones alone and lacks a portion of them. Counted here are 600,000 to 900,000 clones, 80% to 90% occurring once; the ten biggest clones make up about 0.011%. The sample was also reused in another study, on human thymus T cells.

This receptor was identified in a girl under three years old with a congenital heart defect. The chain joins TRBV28 to TRBJ2-7; TRBD1 agrees at 11 bases. The sequenced sample consisted of thymocytes. CDR3 sequence reads: CASRQPDRGRTEQYF. The CDR3 DNA reads as TGTGCCAGCAGACAACCGGACAGGGGGCGCACCGAGCAGTACTTC.